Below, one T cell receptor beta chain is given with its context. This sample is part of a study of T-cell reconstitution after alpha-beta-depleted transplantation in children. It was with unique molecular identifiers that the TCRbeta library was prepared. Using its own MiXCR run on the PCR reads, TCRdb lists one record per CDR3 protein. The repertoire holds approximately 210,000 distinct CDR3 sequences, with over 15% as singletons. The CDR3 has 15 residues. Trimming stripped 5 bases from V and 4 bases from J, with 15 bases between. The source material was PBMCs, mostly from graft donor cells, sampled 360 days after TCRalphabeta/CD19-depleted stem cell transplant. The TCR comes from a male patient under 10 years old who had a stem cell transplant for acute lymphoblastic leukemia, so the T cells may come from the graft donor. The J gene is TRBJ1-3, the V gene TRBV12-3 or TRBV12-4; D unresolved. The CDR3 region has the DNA TGTGCCAGCAGTACCCTCTGGAGAGACGGAAACACCATATATTTT. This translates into CASSTLWRDGNTIYF.